The 21 T cell receptor beta chains given below trace back to one sample, sequenced in a study of monozygotic twins with inflammatory bowel disease. One entry per CDR3 protein, without DNA, is what TCRdb gives after re-calling the 5' RACE reads. The sample totals 150,000 to 200,000 distinct CDR3 sequences. Specimen: blood. Receptors were obtained from a human donor with ulcerative colitis or Crohn's disease, or a healthy co-twin of an affected twin (not recorded which).

J is TRBJ2-7 and V is TRBV20-1; with no DNA, the TCRdb D assignment of TRBD1 cannot be verified. CDR3 size: 17 residues. Germline V gene lookup returns CDR1 DFQATT and CDR2 SNEGSKA (reference sequence). Here the CDR3 reads CSAREPGQAIKAYEQYF.

V and J are TRBV29-1 and TRBJ1-1. The germline gives CDR1 SQVTM, CDR2 ANQGSEA. This CDR3 region has 13 residues. The CDR3: CSVEYKENTEAFF. The variable domain in full, completed from reference TRBV29-1 and TRBJ1-1, reads SAVISQKPSRDICQRGTSLTIQCQVDSQVTMMFWYRQQPGQSLTLIATANQGSEATYESGFVIDKFPISRPNLTFSTLTVSNMSPEDSSIYLCSVEYKENTEAFFGQGTRLTVV.

The chain couples TRBV3-1 to TRBJ2-3. Germline V gene sequence: CDR1 LGHDT, CDR2 YNNKEL (reference sequence). The CDR3 length is 14 residues. CDR3 region: CASSQELATDTQYF.

The chain joins TRBV7-8 to TRBJ2-4; the TCRdb D gene call, TRBD1, has no DNA to confirm it. The CDR3 is 15 amino acids. Germline V gives CDR1 SGHVS, CDR2 FQNEAQ. CDR3 amino acids: CASSHRDRSKNMQYF.

The chain couples TRBV15 to TRBJ1-1; TCRdb returns TRBD1, unconfirmable since there is no DNA. There are 16 residues in the CDR3. Germline V CDR1 and CDR2: LNHNV, YYDKDF (reference sequence). The CDR3 protein is CATRRSPGDMNTEAFF.

This rearrangement joins TRBV5-1 to TRBJ1-5. The CDR3 is 14 residues long. Germline assignment: CDR1 SGHRS and CDR2 YFSETQ. The CDR3 here is CASSLEPGNQPQHF.

The chain uses TRBV29-1 and TRBJ2-1; the D gene TCRdb calls, TRBD1, cannot be checked with no DNA. Germline CDR1 SQVTM, CDR2 ANQGSEA. This CDR3 has 11 residues. CDR3 region: CSAEGAVREFF.

This chain uses TRBV4-2 with TRBJ1-3; the TRBD1 assignment by TCRdb is unverifiable without DNA. Germline CDR1 and CDR2: LGHNA and YNFKEQ. The CDR3 has 15 residues. The CDR3 loop is CASSQAGTGANTIYF.

The genes are TRBV12-3 or TRBV12-4 and TRBJ2-1; TCRdb outputs TRBD1, but without DNA this stays unchecked. The CDR3 contains 15 residues. This CDR3 reads CASSQGRGSYNEQFF.

The genes are TRBV20-1 and TRBJ1-6. The CDR3 consists of 17 residues. Germline CDR1 reads DFQATT; CDR2 reads SNEGSKA (reference sequence). The CDR3 reads CSASADGMSSYNSPLHF.

V is TRBV7-3 and J is TRBJ2-1; the TCRdb call, TRBD2, lacks DNA for checking. Germline V lookup: CDR1 SGHTA, CDR2 FQGTGA. This CDR3 has 15 residues. The CDR3 loop reads CASTLGPRKFNEQFF.

The V gene is TRBV29-1, the J gene TRBJ1-3. The CDR3 consists of 11 residues. Germline CDR1 reads SQVTM; CDR2 reads ANQGSEA. The CDR3 here is CTGRLGNTIYF.

The chain has TRBV7-2 and TRBJ2-7; the TCRdb D gene call, TRBD2, has no DNA to confirm it. CDR1 SGHTA and CDR2 FQGNSA come from the germline V gene. This CDR3 has 15 amino acids. The CDR3 here is CASRYGTSGSHEQYF.

The chain combines TRBV3-1 with TRBJ2-1; TCRdb indicates TRBD2, and absent DNA this call remains unverified. Germline assignment: CDR1 LGHDT and CDR2 YNNKEL (reference sequence). The CDR3 is 14 amino acids. CDR3 loop: CASSQEGRLNEQFF.

The chain carries TRBV7-9 and TRBJ2-1; TCRdb names TRBD2, which stays unverified in the absence of DNA. Germline values: CDR1 SEHNR, CDR2 FQNEAQ (reference sequence). The CDR3 contains 14 residues. The CDR3 here is CASSSPPSGNEQFF.

The gene calls are TRBV5-1 and TRBJ1-1; TCRdb names TRBD1, which stays unverified in the absence of DNA. CDR1 is SGHRS and CDR2 is YFSETQ in the germline V gene. The CDR3 runs 13 residues. CDR3 sequence: CASSSDRGQVAFF.

This rearrangement joins TRBV7-3 to TRBJ2-2; with no DNA, the TCRdb D assignment of TRBD1 cannot be verified. Germline V gene sequence: CDR1 SGHTA, CDR2 FQGTGA. The CDR3 has 15 amino acids. CDR3 sequence reads: CASSLKPGGPGELFF.

V gene TRBV5-1 combines with J gene TRBJ2-6. Germline V gene lookup returns CDR1 SGHRS and CDR2 YFSETQ. The CDR3 length is 15 residues. This CDR3 reads CASGLAISGANVLTF.

The chain employs TRBV11-3 and TRBJ2-3; there is no DNA to check the TCRdb D call of TRBD2. CDR1 is SGHNT, CDR2 YENEEA, per germline. The CDR3 is made up of 15 amino acids. CDR3 residues: CASSFSGRAGDTQYF.

The chain has TRBV4-1 and TRBJ2-7; TCRdb picks TRBD2, but there is no DNA to check that call. The CDR3 totals 17 residues. Germline assignment: CDR1 MGHRA and CDR2 YSYEKL. CDR3 residues: CASSRQELAVSSYEQYF.

The CDR3 sequence is CATLAPMNTEAFF. The chain couples TRBV10-3 to TRBJ1-1; TCRdb returns TRBD1, unconfirmable since there is no DNA. Germline V CDR1 and CDR2: ENHRY, SYGVKD. This CDR3 region has 13 residues.